Shown below are 8 T cell receptor beta chains from a single sample sequenced in a study of blood T cell repertoires in COVID-19. The table came from immunoSEQ multiplex PCR; TCRdb's copy has only in-frame clones and leaves some out. The sample yields about 310,000 clones, roughly 90% seen once. Sequenced: PBMCs or T cells enriched from blood (not recorded which). Receptor source: a woman aged 18-29 years who had recovered from COVID-19.

J is TRBJ1-3 and V is TRBV19; 7 positions match TRBD1. Germline V CDR1 and CDR2: LNHDA, SQIVND (reference sequence). The J segment lost 2 bases and the V segment lost 8 bases, leaving 6 bases of the junction unmatched. This CDR3 spans 14 amino acids. The CDR3 nucleotides read TGTGCCAGTGATTCCACAGGGGCTGGAAACACCATATATTTT. Protein sequence: CASDSTGAGNTIYF.

CDR3 bases: TGTGCCAGCAGCTTGGGACTAGCGCTTGACACCGGGGAGCTGTTTTTT. This gives the protein CASSLGLALDTGELFF. This sequence joins TRBV5-8 and TRBJ2-2, with 8 bases fitting TRBD2. Germline assignment: CDR1 SGHTS and CDR2 YDEGEE. The CDR3 consists of 16 residues. V dropped 0 bases and J dropped 3; count of bases not matched to a gene: 4.

The CDR3 reads CASSSGTGDSLWVGYTF. CDR3 sequence (DNA): TGTGCCAGCAGCTCCGGGACAGGGGACTCCCTGTGGGTGGGCTACACCTTC. J is TRBJ1-2 and V is TRBV7-9, with TRBD1 matching over 10 bases. Germline V gene sequence: CDR1 SEHNR, CDR2 FQNEAQ (reference sequence). V was clipped by 4 bases and J by 8 bases; unmatched bases: 16. This CDR3 is built from 17 residues.

V and J are TRBV19 and TRBJ2-2; TRBD2 matches at 14 bases. This CDR3 contains 18 residues. Germline CDR1 and CDR2: LNHDA and SQIVND (reference sequence). J was trimmed by 3 bases and V by 5 bases; bases with no gene match: 8. This CDR3 is CASSPGLAGGTYTGELFF. The CDR3 bases are TGTGCCAGTAGTCCCGGACTAGCGGGAGGCACTTACACCGGGGAGCTGTTTTTT.

This chain links TRBV11-2 with TRBJ2-1, with 8 bases identical to TRBD1. There are 15 residues in the CDR3. With 0 bases clipped from V and 3 bases from J, the junction kept 1 base outside the gene matches. Germline assignment: CDR1 SGHAT and CDR2 FQNNGV. In DNA form, the CDR3 reads TGTGCCAGCAGCTTAGAGGGACAGGTCTACAATGAGCAGTTCTTC. It is translated as CASSLEGQVYNEQFF.

The chain employs TRBV24-1 and TRBJ2-3; 12 bases fit TRBD2. The germline CDR1 and CDR2 sequences are KGHDR and SFDVKD. J gave up 0 bases and V 1 base, and 4 bases lay outside the gene matches. CDR3 length: 18 residues. CDR3 nucleotides: TGTGCCACCAGTGATTTCACACTAGCGGGGGGAAGCACAGATACGCAGTATTTT. Residues: CATSDFTLAGGSTDTQYF.

The chain joins TRBV20-1 to TRBJ2-5; D gene uncertain. This CDR3 is built from 11 residues. CDR1 and CDR2 (germline): DFQATT, SNEGSKA (reference sequence). Trimming pared 1 base from V and 5 bases from J, leaving 5 bases between. The CDR3 spells CSARVGETQYF. CDR3 bases: TGCAGTGCTAGAGTCGGTGAGACCCAGTACTTC.

V and J are TRBV19 and TRBJ1-1; no definite D call. The CDR3 loop spans 14 amino acids. Germline V CDR1 and CDR2: LNHDA, SQIVND (reference sequence). V was clipped by 3 bases and J by 0 bases, with 8 bases between them. The chain's CDR3 is CASSMFSVNTEAFF. The DNA for the CDR3 is TGTGCCAGTAGTATGTTCTCGGTGAACACTGAAGCTTTCTTT.